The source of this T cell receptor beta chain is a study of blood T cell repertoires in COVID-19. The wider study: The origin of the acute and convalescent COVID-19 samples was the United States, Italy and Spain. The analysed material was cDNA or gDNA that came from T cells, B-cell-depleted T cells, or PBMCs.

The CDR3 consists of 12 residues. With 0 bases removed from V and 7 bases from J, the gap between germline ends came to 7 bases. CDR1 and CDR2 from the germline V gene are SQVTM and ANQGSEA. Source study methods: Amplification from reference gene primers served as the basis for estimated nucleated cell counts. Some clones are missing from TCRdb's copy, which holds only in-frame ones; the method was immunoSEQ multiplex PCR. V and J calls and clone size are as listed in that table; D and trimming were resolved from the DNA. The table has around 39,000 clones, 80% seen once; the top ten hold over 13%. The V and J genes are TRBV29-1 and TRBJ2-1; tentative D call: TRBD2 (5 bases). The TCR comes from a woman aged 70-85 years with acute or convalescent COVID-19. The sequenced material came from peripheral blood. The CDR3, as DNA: TGCAGCGTTGAAGATCGGGGAAATGAGCAGTTCTTC. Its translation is CSVEDRGNEQFF.